What follows are 30 T cell receptor beta chains derived from one specimen sequenced in a study of cytomegalovirus exposure and HLA in healthy donors. The primer mix had 60 Vbeta and 13 Jbeta primers. Generated by immunoSEQ multiplex PCR, the TCRdb table keeps only in-frame clones and is missing some. The sample consists of around 120,000 clones, about 80% of them appearing once. The sequencing input was PBMCs. These receptors were taken from a female donor in good health and CMV-seropositive.

V is TRBV5-8 and J is TRBJ2-2, with D perhaps TRBD2 (6 bases). Germline V gene sequence: CDR1 SGHTS, CDR2 YDEGEE. With 3 bases removed from V and 5 bases from J, the gap between germline ends came to 17 bases. This CDR3 contains 16 residues. CDR3 sequence reads: CASSYGTLDLTGELFF. The CDR3, as DNA: TGTGCCAGCAGCTACGGGACTTTAGATCTTACCGGGGAGCTGTTTTTT.

The CDR3 DNA is TGCAGCGTACAGGGGGTAGAAAACACCATATATTTT. Translation: CSVQGVENTIYF. The chain has TRBV29-1 and TRBJ1-3; 8 bases fit TRBD1. Germline assignment: CDR1 SQVTM and CDR2 ANQGSEA. V was clipped by 6 bases and J by 6 bases; unmatched bases: 4. CDR3 length: 12 amino acids.

The V gene is TRBV30, the J gene TRBJ2-7; D may be TRBD1 (6 bases). Trimming removed 2 bases at V and 4 bases at J, with 12 bases between. CDR1 GTSNPN and CDR2 SVGIG come from the germline V gene (reference sequence). The CDR3 extends over 13 amino acids. Here the CDR3 reads CAWSLRGGYEQYF. The CDR3, as DNA: TGTGCCTGGAGTCTCAGGGGCGGGTACGAGCAGTACTTC.

The chain is built from TRBV27 and TRBJ2-1; 8 positions match TRBD1. V dropped 4 bases and J dropped 7; count of bases not matched to a gene: 0. The CDR3 extends over 12 amino acids. CDR1 MNHEY and CDR2 SMNVEV come from the germline V gene (reference sequence). The CDR3 DNA sequence: TGTGCCAGCAGTTACAGGGGGAATGAGCAGTTCTTC. It specifies CASSYRGNEQFF.

The V gene is TRBV6-5, the J gene TRBJ2-7, with 7 positions matching TRBD1. The CDR3 sequence is 14 residues long. Trimming took 8 bases from V and 0 from J; bases not matched to a gene: 7. The germline gives CDR1 MNHEY, CDR2 SVGAGI. This CDR3 is CASGDRASSYEQYF. The CDR3, as DNA: TGTGCCAGCGGAGACAGGGCTAGCTCCTACGAGCAGTACTTC.

The chain carries TRBV5-4 and TRBJ2-5; TRBD1 agrees at 8 bases. Germline values: CDR1 SGHNT, CDR2 YYREEE (reference sequence). The CDR3 has 13 residues. Trimming took 2 bases from V and 4 from J; bases not matched to a gene: 1. Here the CDR3 DNA reads TGTGCCAGCAGCTTCGGACAGGGAGAGACCCAGTACTTC. This encodes CASSFGQGETQYF.

This chain joins TRBV23-1 and TRBJ1-6; TRBD1 is a possible D gene (5 bases). TRBV23-1 is an ORF for which the function is uncertain. The CDR3 covers 17 residues. Trimming removed 6 bases at V and 6 bases at J, with 21 bases between. Here the CDR3 DNA reads TGCGCCAGCAGCCCTTCGCTTGACAGTCCTTTTAATTCACCCCTCCACTTT. Its translation: CASSPSLDSPFNSPLHF.

The chain has TRBV6-6 and TRBJ2-3; tentative D call: TRBD2 (7 bases). The germline gives CDR1 MNHNY, CDR2 SVGAGI (reference sequence). V shed 5 bases and J shed 4 bases, with 16 bases lying between them. The CDR3 runs to 15 residues. CDR3: CASSPDSGISDTQYF. The CDR3 region has the DNA TGTGCCAGCAGTCCGGACAGCGGGATCTCAGATACGCAGTATTTT.

This chain connects TRBV18 to TRBJ1-2; D possibly corresponds to TRBD1 (6 bases). The CDR3 extends over 18 amino acids. Trimming removed 5 bases at V and 2 bases at J, with 24 bases between. Germline V gene sequence: CDR1 KGHSH, CDR2 LQKENI. The chain's CDR3 is CASSSEQGPLFSNYGYTF. The CDR3 nucleotides are TGTGCCAGCTCATCAGAACAGGGTCCGCTCTTCTCCAACTATGGCTACACCTTC.

A few counts support this clone. The V call is TRBV7-9, the J call TRBJ1-2, with 8 bases aligning to TRBD1. Germline CDR1 SEHNR, CDR2 FQNEAQ (reference sequence). The length of the CDR3 is 15 residues. The trim removed 1 base at V and 5 bases at J, leaving 6 bases unmatched. The CDR3 region has the DNA TGTGCCAGCAGCTTAGGACAGGGGTTAGATTATGGCTACACCTTC. Amino acids: CASSLGQGLDYGYTF.

The V and J genes are TRBV5-1 and TRBJ1-1, with D hard to call. Looked up from germline, CDR1 is SGHRS and CDR2 is YFSETQ. V lost 0 bases, J lost 4 bases, and 7 bases lay in between. The CDR3 loop spans 13 amino acids. For the CDR3, the DNA is TGCGCCAGCAGCTTGGGAGACATCACTGAAGCTTTCTTT. Translated, it gives CASSLGDITEAFF.

The chain employs TRBV2 and TRBJ2-4; TRBD1 aligns across 8 bases. CDR3 length: 14 residues. Looked up from germline, CDR1 is SNHLY and CDR2 is FYNNEI. The ends lost 6 bases at V and 5 bases at J; junction bases unmatched: 6. CDR3 sequence reads: CASSGGQGENIQYF. The CDR3 nucleotides read TGTGCCAGCAGCGGAGGACAGGGTGAAAACATTCAGTACTTC. The variable domain in full, with the rest retrieved from reference TRBV2 and TRBJ2-4, is EPEVTQTPSHQVTQMGQEVILRCVPISNHLYFYWYRQILGQKVEFLVSFYNNEISEKSEIFDDQFSVERPDGSNFTLKIRSTKLEDSAMYFCASSGGQGENIQYFGAGTRLSVL.

The chain links TRBV5-1 to TRBJ1-6; no firm D call. The CDR3 is made up of 14 amino acids. Trimming removed 4 bases at V and 8 bases at J, with 13 bases between. Germline assignment: CDR1 SGHRS and CDR2 YFSETQ. CDR3 loop: CASSRGSRDSPLHF. DNA of the CDR3: TGCGCCAGCAGCCGAGGATCACGTGATTCACCCCTCCACTTT.

The chain is built from TRBV27 and TRBJ1-3; D gene uncertain. Trimming shortened V by 4 bases and J by 4 bases, and 11 bases separated the two germline ends. Germline CDR1 is MNHEY and CDR2 is SMNVEV (reference sequence). CDR3 length equals 14 residues. CDR3 sequence (DNA): TGTGCCAGCAGTTCCGCACAGACAGGAAACACCATATATTTT. This translates into CASSSAQTGNTIYF.

V is TRBV5-6 and J is TRBJ2-5, with TRBD2 as a possible D gene (6 bases). The CDR3 covers 15 residues. Germline V CDR1 and CDR2: SGHDT, YYEEEE. Trimming stripped 5 bases from V and 4 bases from J, with 18 bases between. In DNA, the CDR3 is TGTGCCAGCAGGGGCGGGGCTGGCCCCGGAGAGACCCAGTACTTC. Amino acids: CASRGGAGPGETQYF.

This clone was seen more than once but under ten times. The chain employs TRBV4-3 and TRBJ1-2; 9 positions match TRBD1. Germline assignment: CDR1 LGHNA and CDR2 YSLEER. The length of the CDR3 is 15 residues. V dropped 5 bases and J dropped 7; count of bases not matched to a gene: 11. CDR3 loop: CASSERTGTGFGYTF. CDR3 coding DNA: TGCGCCAGCAGCGAGAGAACCGGGACAGGGTTTGGCTACACCTTC.

The chain links TRBV6-1 to TRBJ2-7, with 7 positions matching TRBD1. This CDR3 has 14 residues. After removal of 4 bases from V and 2 bases from J, the junction contained 5 bases not matched to a gene. Looked up from germline, CDR1 is MNHNS and CDR2 is SASEGT. The CDR3: CASSGRQGPYEQYF. The CDR3 nucleotides are TGTGCCAGCAGTGGCAGACAGGGCCCCTACGAGCAGTACTTC.

Concerning this clone: Sequence at one end of the junction differs from germline and may be a read error. This sequence joins TRBV7-9 and TRBJ1-2; a weak D match, TRBD1 (5 bases). Germline V lookup: CDR1 SEHNR, CDR2 FQNEAQ (reference sequence). The CDR3 totals 13 residues. The CDR3 DNA is TGTTCCAGCAGCTTAGCGACAGACTATGGCTACACCTTC. Its protein product is CSSSLATDYGYTF.

The chain recombines TRBV19 with TRBJ2-5, with 7 nucleotides matching TRBD1. This CDR3 comprises 14 residues. The V gene end was trimmed by 5 bases and the J gene end by 5 bases; junction bases not matched to a gene: 8. The V gene's germline CDR1 is LNHDA and CDR2 SQIVND (reference sequence). The CDR3 DNA follows: TGTGCCAGTAGTCTCGGACAGGTCTGGGAGACCCAGTACTTC. It yields the protein CASSLGQVWETQYF.

The rearrangement uses TRBV7-6 and TRBJ1-5; TRBD1 aligns across 11 bases. This CDR3 comprises 17 residues. J gave up 9 bases and V 3 bases, and 13 bases lay outside the gene matches. Germline CDR1 and CDR2: SGHVS and FNYEAQ. In nucleotides, the CDR3 is TGTGCCAGCAGCTTGACCGGGACAGGGGGACCCCAAGGGCCCCAGCATTTT. It translates to CASSLTGTGGPQGPQHF.

The chain has TRBV19 and TRBJ2-1, with 7 bases that match TRBD2. J lost 7 bases, V lost 5 bases, and 2 bases had no gene match. The CDR3 loop spans 12 amino acids. Germline V gene lookup returns CDR1 LNHDA and CDR2 SQIVND (reference sequence). DNA for the CDR3: TGTGCCAGTAGTCGGGGGGTTAATGAGCAGTTCTTC. Amino acid sequence: CASSRGVNEQFF.

The J gene is TRBJ1-2, the V gene TRBV18; 7 bases fit TRBD1. Looked up from germline, CDR1 is KGHSH and CDR2 is LQKENI. This CDR3 has 16 residues. V dropped 3 bases and J dropped 6; count of bases not matched to a gene: 13. Here the CDR3 reads CASSPLTGAWGDGYTF. CDR3 DNA sequence: TGTGCCAGCTCACCCCTTACAGGGGCCTGGGGTGATGGCTACACCTTC.

This clone has only one observation. The chain combines TRBV27 with TRBJ1-5, with D perhaps matching TRBD1 (6 bases). Per the germline V gene, CDR1 is MNHEY and CDR2 is SMNVEV (reference sequence). The CDR3 totals 19 residues. Trimming cost V 1 base and J 2 bases, with 21 bases left between them. In DNA form, the CDR3 reads TGTGCCAGCAGTTTATGGGGCGGGGGCAGGGGCTTTGGCAATCAGCCCCAGCATTTT. Protein: CASSLWGGGRGFGNQPQHF.

The table lists this clone with a count of one. The chain couples TRBV27 to TRBJ2-5; possibly TRBD2 for D (5 bases). The CDR3 loop spans 15 amino acids. CDR1 and CDR2 from the germline V gene are MNHEY and SMNVEV (reference sequence). V was cut by 2 bases and J by 5 bases, with 15 bases left in between. The CDR3 here is CASSLAGEGWETQYF. The CDR3 bases are TGTGCCAGCAGTTTAGCCGGGGAAGGGTGGGAGACCCAGTACTTC.

The chain joins TRBV11-1 to TRBJ1-1, with a weak D call TRBD1 (6 bases). The ends were cut back, 2 bases at V and 5 bases at J, with 9 bases in the middle. There are 13 residues in the CDR3. The germline V gene has CDR1 SGHAT and CDR2 FQDESV (reference sequence). CDR3 nucleotides: TGTGCCAGCAGCTTACAGGGGTTGACTGAAGCTTTCTTT. As protein: CASSLQGLTEAFF.

The chain combines TRBV5-4 with TRBJ2-2, with 8 nucleotides matching TRBD1. Losses at the gene ends were 4 bases for V and 7 bases for J; bases not matched to a gene: 9. The CDR3 consists of 15 residues. Germline lookup yields CDR1 SGHNT and CDR2 YYREEE (reference sequence). Written as DNA, the CDR3 is TGTGCCAGCAGCCCGTTACAGGGGGAGATCGGGGAGCTGTTTTTT. This sequence encodes CASSPLQGEIGELFF. The full variable domain, with the rest looked up from reference TRBV5-4 and TRBJ2-2, is ETGVTQSPTHLIKTRGQQVTLRCSSQSGHNTVSWYQQALGQGPQFIFQYYREEENGRGNFPPRFSGLQFPNYSSELNVNALELDDSALYLCASSPLQGEIGELFFGEGSRLTVL.

This sequence joins TRBV7-9 and TRBJ1-1, with 7 positions matching TRBD1. This CDR3 spans 16 amino acids. CDR1 and CDR2 (germline): SEHNR, FQNEAQ (reference sequence). The V segment lost 5 bases and the J segment 0 bases; nucleotides outside the gene matches: 9. The CDR3 is CASSRDPGQVNTEAFF. For the CDR3, the DNA is TGTGCCAGCAGCCGCGATCCTGGACAGGTGAACACTGAAGCTTTCTTT. The full variable domain, in which reference TRBV7-9 and TRBJ1-1 provide the parts outside the CDR3, is DTGVSQNPRHKITKRGQNVTFRCDPISEHNRLYWYRQTLGQGPEFLTYFQNEAQLEKSRLLSDRFSAERPKGSFSTLEIQRTEQGDSAMYLCASSRDPGQVNTEAFFGQGTRLTVV.

The DNA of the CDR3 is TGTGCCAGCAGCTTAGGGGGACAGGGTCTCCAGTACTTC. It encodes CASSLGGQGLQYF. The chain has TRBV7-9 and TRBJ2-4, with 9 bases matching TRBD1. The CDR3 runs 13 residues. Germline lookup yields CDR1 SEHNR and CDR2 FQNEAQ (reference sequence). V was pared by 1 base and J by 13 bases, with 5 bases of the junction left unmatched. The entire variable domain, with the rest obtained from reference TRBV7-9 and TRBJ2-4, is as follows: DTGVSQNPRHKITKRGQNVTFRCDPISEHNRLYWYRQTLGQGPEFLTYFQNEAQLEKSRLLSDRFSAERPKGSFSTLEIQRTEQGDSAMYLCASSLGGQGLQYFGAGTRLSVL.

The chain couples TRBV5-1 to TRBJ2-7; the D gene is possibly TRBD1 (6 bases). V lost 1 base and J 5 bases, leaving 10 bases between the germline ends. The CDR3 sequence is 13 residues long. The germline gives CDR1 SGHRS, CDR2 YFSETQ. The DNA of the CDR3 is TGCGCCAGCAGCTTGACAGGGAACCACGAGCAGTACTTC. This gives the protein CASSLTGNHEQYF.

The chain joins TRBV30 to TRBJ1-2; 7 nucleotides agree with TRBD1. Germline V CDR1 and CDR2: GTSNPN, SVGIG (reference sequence). CDR3 size: 15 residues. The trim removed 2 bases at V and 8 bases at J, leaving 14 bases unmatched. CDR3 protein: CAWSSARQGPRGYTF. The CDR3 DNA is TGTGCCTGGAGTTCGGCAAGACAGGGCCCGAGGGGCTACACCTTC.